These 32 T cell receptor beta chains originate from one sample sequenced in a study of T cell repertoires in cytomegalovirus infection. TCRdb processed the reads anew with MiXCR; each CDR3 protein has one entry. This sample has more than 250,000 distinct CDR3 sequences, with 25% found just once. These TCRs are of unknown antigen specificity. The sequencing used cultured PBMCs, collected from culture after CMV antigen stimulation. The receptors come from a human donor in good health (CMV status not recorded). Some clones in this sample may be carry-over from other donors' samples.

The chain is built from TRBV19 and TRBJ1-5, with D possibly TRBD1 on 5 matching bases. The CDR3 has 15 amino acids. The V gene lost 3 bases and the J gene lost 3 bases, with 12 bases spanning the gap. The germline V gene has CDR1 LNHDA and CDR2 SQIVND (reference sequence). The CDR3 is CASSMGAGLNQPQHF. The CDR3 nucleotides read TGTGCCAGTAGTATGGGAGCGGGGCTCAATCAGCCCCAGCATTTT.

This clonotype was picked up a small number of times. V is TRBV5-8 and J is TRBJ1-3, with 7 bases matching TRBD1. Germline loops: CDR1 SGHTS, CDR2 YDEGEE. V lost 3 bases, J lost 0 bases, and 6 bases stayed unmatched. This CDR3 has 16 residues. DNA for the CDR3: TGTGCCAGCAGCTGGGGACAGCTAGACTCTGGAAACACCATATATTTT. Its translation is CASSWGQLDSGNTIYF.

V and J are TRBV11-2 and TRBJ1-1; TRBD1 is a possible D gene (5 bases). The germline gives CDR1 SGHAT, CDR2 FQNNGV. The CDR3 runs to 14 residues. V gave up 5 bases and J gave up 8 bases, with 18 bases separating them. CDR3 in DNA: TGTGCCAGCAGCCAAGGGACGGCTAGCGGGGAAGCTTTCTTT. This encodes CASSQGTASGEAFF.

This clonotype was counted ten times or more. The chain carries TRBV7-8 and TRBJ2-7, with TRBD2 matching 9 bases. From germline, CDR1 is SGHVS and CDR2 FQNEAQ. V dropped 1 base and J dropped 0; count of bases not matched to a gene: 1. This CDR3 is 15 amino acids long. CDR3 protein: CASSLETSGSYEQYF. For the CDR3, the DNA is TGTGCCAGCAGCTTAGAGACTAGCGGCTCCTACGAGCAGTACTTC.

The V call is TRBV2, the J call TRBJ2-5; 7 bases line up with TRBD2. The CDR3 covers 13 residues. The ends lost 8 bases at V and 3 bases at J; junction bases unmatched: 6. CDR1 and CDR2 (germline): SNHLY, FYNNEI. The DNA for the CDR3 is TGTGCCAGCGGCGGGACTACCAAAGAGACCCAGTACTTC. It yields the protein CASGGTTKETQYF.

This clonotype occurred a few times. The chain couples TRBV7-9 to TRBJ1-1; 8 bases are a match to TRBD1. The CDR3 consists of 14 residues. V was clipped by 4 bases and J by 8 bases; unmatched bases: 9. The germline gives CDR1 SEHNR, CDR2 FQNEAQ (reference sequence). In DNA, the CDR3 is TGTGCCAGCAGCTCCACGACAGGGGTAGGCGAAGCTTTCTTT. It yields the protein CASSSTTGVGEAFF.

The rearrangement links TRBV28 to TRBJ2-2, with D hard to call. The CDR3 has 15 amino acids. Trimming took 6 bases from V and 0 from J, leaving 11 bases between them. Per the germline V gene, CDR1 is MDHEN and CDR2 is SYDVKM. CDR3 region: CASSLTAPNTGELFF. CDR3 nucleotides: TGTGCCAGCAGCCTAACAGCGCCGAACACCGGGGAGCTGTTTTTT.

This clonotype was detected only a few times. This chain connects TRBV4-3 to TRBJ2-1, with 13 nucleotides matching TRBD2. The germline V gene encodes CDR1 LGHNA and CDR2 YSLEER. V trimming: 2 bases; J trimming: 9 bases; junction bases outside the gene matches: 7. This CDR3 is built from 16 residues. The CDR3 is CASSQRTSGRATEQFF. The CDR3 DNA is TGCGCCAGCAGCCAACGAACTAGCGGGAGGGCAACTGAGCAGTTCTTC.

The V and J genes are TRBV27 and TRBJ2-3; 9 nucleotides line up with TRBD2. This CDR3 contains 18 residues. Germline CDR1 MNHEY, CDR2 SMNVEV (reference sequence). V lost 6 bases to trimming and J lost 2 bases; unmatched junction nucleotides: 15. CDR3 amino acids: CASSPRAGGPLLTDTQYF. CDR3 DNA: TGTGCCAGCAGCCCCCGAGCGGGAGGTCCTCTCCTCACAGATACGCAGTATTTT.

This sequence joins TRBV27 and TRBJ1-5; D is unclear. V lost 0 bases and J 6 bases, leaving 9 bases between the germline ends. This CDR3 comprises 14 residues. CDR1 and CDR2 from the germline V gene are MNHEY and SMNVEV (reference sequence). The CDR3 DNA is TGTGCCAGCAGTTTATCAGGGTTAGGTCAGCCCCAGCATTTT. Translated, it gives CASSLSGLGQPQHF.

The CDR3 DNA follows: TGCGCCAGCAGTCTACTCTCGGACAGGGGTGCCTACGAGCAGTACTTC. Protein product: CASSLLSDRGAYEQYF. The rearrangement uses TRBV5-1 and TRBJ2-7; 9 positions match TRBD1. Per the germline V gene, CDR1 is SGHRS and CDR2 is YFSETQ. The ends lost 5 bases at V and 2 bases at J; junction bases unmatched: 11. CDR3 length: 16 residues.

There are many counts of this clonotype. The chain links TRBV24-1 to TRBJ2-1, with 12 bases aligning to TRBD2. This CDR3 region has 18 residues. J gave up 6 bases and V 4 bases, and 12 bases lay outside the gene matches. Germline CDR1 and CDR2: KGHDR and SFDVKD. The CDR3 loop is CATSEASGRANRGNEQFF. CDR3 nucleotide sequence: TGTGCCACCAGTGAGGCTAGCGGGAGGGCCAATCGAGGCAATGAGCAGTTCTTC.

The genes are TRBV5-4 and TRBJ2-3; D is unclear. Germline CDR1 SGHNT, CDR2 YYREEE (reference sequence). The CDR3 is 12 residues long. V was shortened by 1 base and J by 6 bases, with 6 bases between the two germline ends. DNA of the CDR3: TGTGCCAGCAGCTTGAACGAGGATACGCAGTATTTT. Translating gives CASSLNEDTQYF.

This clonotype turned up a few times. The chain couples TRBV5-1 to TRBJ2-1; 8 bases agree with TRBD2. The CDR3 has 14 amino acids. With 6 bases clipped from V and 9 bases from J, the junction kept 11 bases outside the gene matches. Germline CDR1 reads SGHRS; CDR2 reads YFSETQ. Here the CDR3 DNA reads TGCGCCAGCAATCCTAGCGGGCACGTTGGTGAGCAGTTCTTC. It is translated as CASNPSGHVGEQFF.

This chain uses TRBV6-2 or TRBV6-3 with TRBJ2-1, with unresolved D. V was shortened by 0 bases and J by 7 bases, with 7 bases between the two germline ends. The CDR3 spans 13 residues. Germline CDR1 MNHEY, CDR2 SVGEGT. The CDR3 bases are TGTGCCAGCAGTTACTCAGGGTCGAATGAGCAGTTCTTC. Amino acids: CASSYSGSNEQFF.

V and J are TRBV4-3 and TRBJ2-1; possibly TRBD2 for D (6 bases). The germline V gene has CDR1 LGHNA and CDR2 YSLEER. This CDR3 is 16 amino acids long. Trimming removed 1 base at V and 3 bases at J, with 13 bases between. The CDR3 DNA reads TGCGCCAGCAGCCAAGCTAATTGGCGGGACTACAATGAGCAGTTCTTC. Protein product: CASSQANWRDYNEQFF.

This chain connects TRBV5-6 to TRBJ1-5; D gene uncertain. CDR3 length equals 15 residues. Germline CDR1 SGHDT, CDR2 YYEEEE. The V end lost 4 bases, the J end lost 0 bases, and 11 bases lay between the germline ends. The CDR3 is CASSAGSYSNQPQHF. The CDR3 region has the DNA TGTGCCAGCAGCGCCGGGAGTTATAGCAATCAGCCCCAGCATTTT.

The V gene is TRBV6-6, the J gene TRBJ2-2; a possible D gene is TRBD1 (5 bases). The V and J ends lost 5 bases and 6 bases respectively, with 10 bases between them. CDR1 and CDR2 (germline): MNHNY, SVGAGI (reference sequence). CDR3 length: 13 amino acids. As DNA, the CDR3 is TGTGCCAGCAGTGGTCCAGGGTCCGGGGAGCTGTTTTTT. Protein product: CASSGPGSGELFF.

This clonotype was found many times. This rearrangement joins TRBV7-8 to TRBJ2-7; 10 nucleotides line up with TRBD2. The V gene end was trimmed by 5 bases and the J gene end by 1 base; junction bases not matched to a gene: 8. Per germline, CDR1 SGHVS and CDR2 FQNEAQ. This CDR3 has 16 residues. CDR3 residues: CASSGPTSGFSYEQYF. The CDR3 coding sequence is TGTGCCAGCAGCGGGCCGACTAGCGGGTTTTCCTACGAGCAGTACTTC.

In its sample, this clonotype was seen a few times. This sequence joins TRBV27 and TRBJ2-1; possible D gene TRBD2, 6 bases. Trimming removed 5 bases from V and 6 bases from J, with 17 bases in between. Per germline, CDR1 MNHEY and CDR2 SMNVEV (reference sequence). The CDR3 runs to 15 residues. The CDR3 coding sequence is TGTGCCAGCAGTCCCCTGACTAGAGGCTTCAATGAGCAGTTCTTC. Protein sequence: CASSPLTRGFNEQFF.

This clonotype came up many times. The chain carries TRBV7-8 and TRBJ2-5, with D tentatively TRBD1 or TRBD2 (5 bases each). Germline assignment: CDR1 SGHVS and CDR2 FQNEAQ. This CDR3 contains 16 residues. The germline V and J ends were trimmed by 5 bases and 3 bases, with 19 bases remaining between them. Here the CDR3 reads CASSPRLGEREETQYF. The CDR3 DNA follows: TGTGCCAGCAGCCCTCGACTGGGGGAGAGGGAAGAGACCCAGTACTTC. Complete variable domain (other parts from reference TRBV7-8 and TRBJ2-5): GAGVSQSPRYKVAKRGQDVALRCDPISGHVSLFWYQQALGQGPEFLTYFQNEAQLDKSGLPSDRFFAERPEGSVSTLKIQRTQQEDSAVYLCASSPRLGEREETQYFGPGTRLLVL.

The chain couples TRBV20-1 to TRBJ2-1, with D possibly matching TRBD2 (6 bases). CDR1 and CDR2 (germline): DFQATT, SNEGSKA (reference sequence). V shed 0 bases and J shed 2 bases, with 11 bases lying between them. CDR3 length: 15 amino acids. Written as DNA, the CDR3 is TGCAGTGCTAGAGATAGGGTAGCGGCCTACAATGAGCAGTTCTTC. As protein: CSARDRVAAYNEQFF.

The table lists this clonotype with a few counts. This chain uses TRBV6-5 with TRBJ2-1; 13 nucleotides agree with TRBD2. V lost 6 bases, J lost 10 bases, and 6 bases stayed unmatched. Looked up from germline, CDR1 is MNHEY and CDR2 is SVGAGI. This CDR3 is 14 amino acids long. This chain's CDR3 is CASSRGLAGSEQFF. CDR3 coding DNA: TGTGCCAGCAGCCGGGGACTAGCGGGAAGCGAGCAGTTCTTC.

This chain uses TRBV20-1 with TRBJ2-3, with D possibly matching TRBD1 (6 bases). CDR3 length: 17 amino acids. Looked up from germline, CDR1 is DFQATT and CDR2 is SNEGSKA (reference sequence). V lost 1 base and J 4 bases, leaving 21 bases between the germline ends. The CDR3 is CSARALGAVNRPDTQYF. Here the CDR3 DNA reads TGCAGTGCTAGAGCCCTGGGGGCAGTCAACCGACCAGATACGCAGTATTTT.

This clonotype showed up just a few times. The CDR3 sequence: CATSDATGTSGPEQYF. In nucleotides, the CDR3 is TGTGCCACCAGTGACGCAACCGGGACTAGCGGACCCGAGCAGTACTTC. The V gene is TRBV24-1, the J gene TRBJ2-7; 11 nucleotides match TRBD2. This CDR3 is 16 amino acids long. Germline CDR1 KGHDR, CDR2 SFDVKD. With V trimmed by 4 bases and J by 6 bases, 10 bases remained unmatched.

The rearrangement links TRBV28 to TRBJ2-4, with D perhaps TRBD1 (6 bases). The CDR3 contains 14 residues. Germline V gene sequence: CDR1 MDHEN, CDR2 SYDVKM. V dropped 3 bases and J dropped 6 bases, with 12 bases sitting between them. CDR3 DNA: TGTGCCAGCAGTTTTCAGGGGCGAGGAAACATTCAGTACTTC. Protein sequence: CASSFQGRGNIQYF.

J is TRBJ1-6 and V is TRBV6-8; perhaps TRBD1 as D (6 bases). Germline-derived CDR1 and CDR2 are MNHGY and SAAAGT. Between the trimmed V and J ends, which lost 2 bases and 14 bases, there was a span of 13 bases. This CDR3 comprises 13 residues. In DNA form, the CDR3 reads TGTGCCAGCAGTTACGGCAGGGGTTATGCCCTCCACTTT. Translating gives CASSYGRGYALHF.

This clonotype turned up a few times. J is TRBJ2-1 and V is TRBV11-2, with D perhaps matching TRBD2 (5 bases). Trimming left V 5 bases short and J 9 bases short, with 17 bases between. This CDR3 comprises 14 residues. The V gene's germline CDR1 is SGHAT and CDR2 FQNNGV. Here the CDR3 DNA reads TGTGCCAGCAGCGTTTACGGGAAAGGAGGTGAGCAGTTCTTC. Amino acids: CASSVYGKGGEQFF.

There are many counts of this clonotype. J is TRBJ2-6 and V is TRBV11-2; D not resolved. The V and J ends lost 9 bases and 3 bases respectively, with 9 bases between them. The germline V gene encodes CDR1 SGHAT and CDR2 FQNNGV. The CDR3 runs 13 residues. The CDR3 bases are TGTGCCAGTCGATTCAGTGGGGCCAACGTCCTGACTTTC. This gives the protein CASRFSGANVLTF. Supplemented by reference TRBV11-2 and TRBJ2-6, the full variable domain reads EAGVAQSPRYKIIEKRQSVAFWCNPISGHATLYWYQQILGQGPKLLIQFQNNGVVDDSQLPKDRFSAERLKGVDSTLKIQPAKLEDSAVYLCASRFSGANVLTFGAGSRLTVL.

This chain uses TRBV2 with TRBJ1-1, with D possibly TRBD1 on 6 matching bases. Trimming took 7 bases from V and 8 from J, leaving 14 bases between them. Looked up from germline, CDR1 is SNHLY and CDR2 is FYNNEI. The CDR3 loop spans 12 amino acids. CDR3 protein: CASNVGGWEAFF. The DNA for the CDR3 is TGTGCCAGCAACGTGGGGGGCTGGGAAGCTTTCTTT.

This clonotype appeared a few times. The rearrangement links TRBV20-1 to TRBJ2-3; possibly TRBD2 for D (6 bases). Between the trimmed V and J ends, which lost 0 bases and 4 bases, there was a span of 14 bases. CDR3 size: 15 residues. The germline gives CDR1 DFQATT, CDR2 SNEGSKA (reference sequence). The CDR3 sequence: CSARDPTAGPDTQYF. DNA for the CDR3: TGCAGTGCTAGAGATCCGACCGCGGGACCAGATACGCAGTATTTT.

V and J are TRBV7-9 and TRBJ2-4, with D perhaps TRBD2 (6 bases). In germline, CDR1 is SEHNR, CDR2 FQNEAQ (reference sequence). The CDR3 totals 18 residues. With 4 bases removed from V and 0 bases from J, the gap between germline ends came to 19 bases. This CDR3 is CASSSRRAQGVAKNIQYF. The CDR3 DNA reads TGTGCCAGCAGCTCGCGGAGGGCCCAAGGAGTAGCCAAAAACATTCAGTACTTC.